This T cell receptor beta chain originates from a study of T cells in tuberculosis. Study observations and caveats: Active tuberculosis alpha repertoires lay closer to GMM-specific TCRs than controls'. Active tuberculosis patients had shorter CDR3-alpha; the beta difference was nonsignificant.

In the case of this clone: Antigen unknown.

Clones were read by immunoSEQ multiplex PCR, and TCRdb kept only the in-frame ones, dropping some. This sample has roughly 32,000 clones, with 95% to 96% found just once. V shed 3 bases and J 2 bases; nucleotides not matched to a gene: 6. From germline, CDR1 is SGHDT and CDR2 YYEEEE. There are 15 residues in the CDR3. V and J are TRBV5-6 and TRBJ2-3; 7 nucleotides line up with TRBD1. The receptor was isolated from a donor between 10 and 29 years old with latent tuberculosis or without tuberculosis infection. Material: PBMCs. CDR3 in DNA: TGTGCCAGCAGCTGGAGTACAGGGGCCACAGATACGCAGTATTTT. Encoded protein: CASSWSTGATDTQYF.